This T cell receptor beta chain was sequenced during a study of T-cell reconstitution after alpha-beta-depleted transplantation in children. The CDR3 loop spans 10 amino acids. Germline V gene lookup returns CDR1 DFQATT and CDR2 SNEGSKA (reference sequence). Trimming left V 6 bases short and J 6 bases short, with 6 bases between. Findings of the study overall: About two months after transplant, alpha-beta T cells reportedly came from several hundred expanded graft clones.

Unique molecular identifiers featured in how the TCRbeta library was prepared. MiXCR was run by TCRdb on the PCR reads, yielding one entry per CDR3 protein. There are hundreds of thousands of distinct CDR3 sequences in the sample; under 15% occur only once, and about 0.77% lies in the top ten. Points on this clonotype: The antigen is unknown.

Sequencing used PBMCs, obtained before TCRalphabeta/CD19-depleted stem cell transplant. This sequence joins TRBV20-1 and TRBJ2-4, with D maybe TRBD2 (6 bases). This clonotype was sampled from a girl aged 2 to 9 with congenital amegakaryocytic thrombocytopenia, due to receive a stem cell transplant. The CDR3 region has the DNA TGCAGTGCCGGGGGAAACATTCAGTACTTC. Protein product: CSAGGNIQYF.